What follows is one T cell receptor (beta chain) and its context. This sample was included in a study of cytomegalovirus exposure and HLA in healthy donors. Looking at the study overall: About four fifths of around 390 genotyped donors fell in the Caucasian-associated ancestry cluster.

As for the donors, each was a healthy bone marrow donor. This CDR3 is built from 12 residues. CDR1 MDHEN and CDR2 SYDVKM come from the germline V gene. V lost 7 bases, J lost 7 bases, and 6 bases stayed unmatched. 60 Vbeta and 13 Jbeta primers were used in PCR. Repertoires were generated with immunoSEQ multiplex PCR, while TCRdb's copy carries only in-frame clones and drops some. The sample records approximately 110,000 clones, roughly 74% being singletons. This chain uses TRBV28 with TRBJ2-7, with 8 bases fitting TRBD2. What was sequenced was PBMCs. The TCR was taken from a man in his forties or fifties in good health and CMV-seronegative. In DNA form, the CDR3 reads TGTGCCAGCACCGGGGGGGCCCGGGAGCAGTACTTC. It translates to CASTGGAREQYF.